The 6 T cell receptor beta chains listed next were all sequenced from one sample in a study of blood T cell repertoires in COVID-19. The table came from immunoSEQ multiplex PCR; TCRdb's copy has only in-frame clones and leaves some out. The profile shows 390,000 or so clones, more than 70% of them singletons. Sequencing was performed on peripheral blood. The source of these receptors is a woman in her 30s with COVID-19, enrolled during active disease.

This chain links TRBV7-2 with TRBJ2-6; a weak D match, TRBD2 (5 bases). CDR3 length: 15 residues. V shed 5 bases and J shed 2 bases, with 10 bases lying between them. Germline V CDR1 and CDR2: SGHTA, FQGNSA. The CDR3 here is CASSQDGTGANVLTF. The CDR3 DNA follows: TGTGCCAGCAGCCAAGACGGGACTGGGGCCAACGTCCTGACTTTC.

V is TRBV5-8 and J is TRBJ2-7; 9 bases line up with TRBD2. The V segment lost 1 base and the J segment 4 bases; nucleotides outside the gene matches: 3. This CDR3 is built from 14 residues. CDR1 and CDR2 from the germline V gene are SGHTS and YDEGEE. CDR3 sequence: CASSLWREGYEQYV. CDR3 sequence (DNA): TGTGCCAGCAGCTTGTGGCGGGAGGGGTACGAGCAGTACGTC.

This chain links TRBV28 with TRBJ1-6; tentative D call: TRBD1 (5 bases). The CDR3 is 18 amino acids. Germline CDR1 and CDR2: MDHEN and SYDVKM. V shed 5 bases and J shed 6 bases, with 23 bases lying between them. The CDR3 sequence is CASSPGGWSDLPNSPLHF. CDR3 in DNA: TGTGCCAGCAGTCCCGGGGGGTGGAGTGACCTTCCTAATTCACCCCTCCACTTT.

The J gene is TRBJ1-1, the V gene TRBV6-2 or TRBV6-3; D unclear. Germline V gene sequence: CDR1 MNHEY, CDR2 SVGEGT. The CDR3 contains 13 residues. Trimming removed 2 bases at V and 3 bases at J, with 7 bases between. The CDR3 sequence is CASSYTRDTEAFF. CDR3 coding DNA: TGTGCCAGCAGTTACACCCGGGACACTGAAGCTTTCTTT.

The chain combines TRBV6-5 with TRBJ2-3; possible D gene TRBD2, 5 bases. Germline V gene lookup returns CDR1 MNHEY and CDR2 SVGAGI. This CDR3 region has 15 residues. Trimming pared 5 bases from V and 5 bases from J, leaving 17 bases between. CDR3 bases: TGTGCCAGCAGTCAAACTAGAGCCGCCGGAGATACGCAGTATTTT. This codes for CASSQTRAAGDTQYF.

This clone was seen a few times. The genes are TRBV29-1 and TRBJ1-5; TRBD1 might be the D (5 bases). This CDR3 comprises 13 residues. CDR1 is SQVTM and CDR2 is ANQGSEA in the germline V gene. V lost 4 bases and J lost 4, with 11 bases in between. As DNA, the CDR3 is TGCAGCGTTGGACAGATCCAAAATCAGCCCCAGCATTTT. Translated, it gives CSVGQIQNQPQHF.